These 18 T cell receptor beta chains originate from one sample sequenced in a study of blood T cell repertoires in COVID-19. Assay used: immunoSEQ multiplex PCR; TCRdb lists only in-frame clones, some missing. Found here are some 150,000 clones, 80% to 90% of them singletons; the top ten hold 2.4%. Specimen: peripheral blood. These receptors all stem from an older woman with acute or convalescent COVID-19.

This chain links TRBV14 with TRBJ2-2; maybe TRBD2 (5 bases). Trimming shortened V by 8 bases and J by 6 bases, and 16 bases separated the two germline ends. The CDR3 has 14 amino acids. Germline V gives CDR1 SGHDN, CDR2 FVKESK. CDR3 coding DNA: TGTGCCAGCGGCGGACTGACCTCAGCCGGGGAGCTGTTTTTT. Translation: CASGGLTSAGELFF.

This chain joins TRBV30 and TRBJ2-7, with TRBD1 identical over 12 bases. The CDR3 covers 14 residues. From germline, CDR1 is GTSNPN and CDR2 SVGIG (reference sequence). J gave up 5 bases and V 5 bases, and 7 bases lay outside the gene matches. CDR3 bases: TGTGCCTGGGTTACCGGGACAGGGGGCCACGAGCAGTACTTC. This encodes CAWVTGTGGHEQYF.

This chain connects TRBV23-1 to TRBJ1-2; 10 positions agree with TRBD1. TRBV23-1 is an ORF for which the function is uncertain. With 9 bases clipped from V and 7 bases from J, the junction kept 11 bases outside the gene matches. The CDR3 is made up of 14 amino acids. The CDR3 sequence: CARFGTGEASGYTF. CDR3 DNA sequence: TGCGCCAGATTCGGGACAGGGGAGGCTAGTGGCTACACCTTC.

The rearrangement joins TRBV3-1 (or the pseudogene TRBV3-2) to TRBJ2-5; 11 bases line up with TRBD1. CDR1 and CDR2 (germline): LGHDT, YNNKEL (reference sequence). This CDR3 region has 17 residues. With 1 base clipped from V and 5 bases from J, the junction kept 9 bases outside the gene matches. The CDR3 sequence is CASSQGDRGFERETQYF. The CDR3, as DNA: TGTGCCAGCAGCCAAGGGGACAGGGGGTTTGAGAGGGAGACCCAGTACTTC.

The chain recombines TRBV28 with TRBJ2-1; 8 bases match TRBD2. Losses at the gene ends were 6 bases for V and 5 bases for J; bases not matched to a gene: 9. From germline, CDR1 is MDHEN and CDR2 SYDVKM. The length of the CDR3 is 15 residues. The CDR3: CASRPTGGRNNEQFF. In DNA, the CDR3 is TGTGCCAGCAGGCCAACGGGGGGGCGAAACAATGAGCAGTTCTTC. Looking up the rest from reference TRBV28 and TRBJ2-1 gives the full variable domain: DVKVTQSSRYLVKRTGEKVFLECVQDMDHENMFWYRQDPGLGLRLIYFSYDVKMKEKGDIPEGYSVSREKKERFSLILESASTNQTSMYLCASRPTGGRNNEQFFGPGTRLTVL.

A few counts support this clone. This rearrangement joins TRBV27 to TRBJ1-2, with D hard to call. The CDR3 contains 13 residues. The germline V gene encodes CDR1 MNHEY and CDR2 SMNVEV (reference sequence). Trimming left V 4 bases short and J 4 bases short, with 10 bases between. DNA of the CDR3: TGTGCCAGCAGTTCTTATCAGTCCTATGGCTACACCTTC. Protein sequence: CASSSYQSYGYTF.

This chain uses TRBV28 with TRBJ1-2; 7 bases match TRBD1. The CDR3 runs 14 residues. Germline V gives CDR1 MDHEN, CDR2 SYDVKM. V lost 6 bases, J lost 2 bases, and 6 bases stayed unmatched. CDR3 coding DNA: TGTGCCAGCAGGTCAGGGGGTGACAACTATGGCTACACCTTC. This sequence encodes CASRSGGDNYGYTF.

The chain carries TRBV19 and TRBJ2-2; possible D gene TRBD1, 6 bases. Trimming pared 9 bases from V and 2 bases from J, leaving 19 bases between. This CDR3 has 16 residues. CDR1 and CDR2 from the germline V gene are LNHDA and SQIVND (reference sequence). The CDR3 DNA reads TGTGCCAGCCACATGGACCGGGACAAAAACACCGGGGAGCTGTTTTTT. This encodes CASHMDRDKNTGELFF.

The chain couples TRBV11-2 to TRBJ2-2; D unresolved. V lost 1 base and J 4 bases, leaving 13 bases between the germline ends. CDR1 SGHAT and CDR2 FQNNGV come from the germline V gene. The length of the CDR3 is 16 residues. Here the CDR3 reads CASSLGSGVGTGELFF. The CDR3 bases are TGTGCCAGCAGCTTAGGATCGGGTGTGGGCACCGGGGAGCTGTTTTTT.

The J gene is TRBJ1-4, the V gene TRBV19; D may be TRBD1 (5 bases). The length of the CDR3 is 13 residues. V was pared by 6 bases and J by 3 bases, with 8 bases between. Looked up from germline, CDR1 is LNHDA and CDR2 is SQIVND (reference sequence). The CDR3 sequence is CASSRVSNEKLFF. CDR3 DNA sequence: TGTGCCAGTAGCAGGGTGTCTAATGAAAAACTGTTTTTT.

This clone has only a few counts. The rearrangement joins TRBV5-1 to TRBJ1-1, with no clear D. V was pared by 6 bases and J by 1 base, with 13 bases between. The germline V gene has CDR1 SGHRS and CDR2 YFSETQ. This CDR3 has 14 amino acids. CDR3 loop: CASTTSRGNTEAFF. The CDR3 region has the DNA TGCGCCAGCACCACTTCCCGAGGGAACACTGAAGCTTTCTTT.

The V gene is TRBV7-2, the J gene TRBJ2-5, with 7 bases lining up with TRBD1. This CDR3 is built from 15 residues. With 5 bases clipped from V and 5 bases from J, the junction kept 11 bases outside the gene matches. Germline CDR1 and CDR2: SGHTA and FQGNSA. CDR3 protein: CASSAETGERETQYF. The CDR3 DNA reads as TGTGCCAGCAGCGCTGAAACAGGGGAGCGGGAGACCCAGTACTTC.

This rearrangement joins TRBV11-3 to TRBJ2-1; D not resolved. This CDR3 spans 13 amino acids. Trimming removed 1 base from V and 6 bases from J, with 7 bases in between. Germline assignment: CDR1 SGHNT and CDR2 YENEEA. The CDR3 loop reads CASSLAQVNEQFF. In DNA form, the CDR3 reads TGTGCCAGCAGCTTAGCCCAGGTCAATGAGCAGTTCTTC.

V usage is TRBV5-1 and J usage is TRBJ2-3; possibly TRBD2 for D (7 bases). V shed 3 bases and J shed 0 bases, with 14 bases lying between them. Germline V gene data show CDR1 as SGHRS and CDR2 as YFSETQ. The CDR3 sequence is 16 residues long. The CDR3 loop reads CASSSWGGASTDTQYF. The CDR3 DNA reads TGCGCCAGCAGCTCGTGGGGGGGCGCTAGCACAGATACGCAGTATTTT.

This clone was seen once. CDR3 nucleotides: TGTGCCTGGAGTGTAGGGCACCAGGGTAGTCAGCCCCAGCATTTT. It translates to CAWSVGHQGSQPQHF. The V gene is TRBV30, the J gene TRBJ1-5; the D gene is possibly TRBD1 (5 bases). The CDR3 contains 15 residues. V dropped 0 bases and J dropped 6 bases, with 15 bases sitting between them. Looked up from germline, CDR1 is GTSNPN and CDR2 is SVGIG (reference sequence).

J is TRBJ2-5 and V is TRBV5-1; D is possibly TRBD1 (6 bases). The CDR3 sequence is 14 residues long. Germline V lookup: CDR1 SGHRS, CDR2 YFSETQ. V was cut by 4 bases and J by 7 bases, with 17 bases left in between. This chain's CDR3 is CASSAMTGQATQYF. The CDR3 DNA reads as TGCGCCAGCAGCGCAATGACAGGCCAGGCGACCCAGTACTTC.

The CDR3 bases are TGTGCCAGCAGTCTACTAGCGGGGGGTTCCTACAATGAGCAGTTCTTC. Its translation: CASSLLAGGSYNEQFF. V is TRBV7-2 and J is TRBJ2-1; 12 nucleotides line up with TRBD2. The J segment lost 1 base and the V segment lost 6 bases, leaving 4 bases of the junction unmatched. CDR1 and CDR2 (germline): SGHTA, FQGNSA. The length of the CDR3 is 16 residues.

The chain recombines TRBV5-8 with TRBJ1-2; unclear D gene. This CDR3 is 15 amino acids long. Trimming left V 1 base short and J 4 bases short, with 14 bases between. Germline V gene sequence: CDR1 SGHTS, CDR2 YDEGEE. CDR3 protein: CASSLRSRASYGYTF. The CDR3 bases are TGTGCCAGCAGCTTGCGGTCGCGGGCGAGCTATGGCTACACCTTC.